A selection of T cell receptor beta chains follows, all from one sample in a study of cytotoxic CD8 clonotypes in ibrutinib-treated CLL. Clones were read by immunoSEQ multiplex PCR, and TCRdb kept only the in-frame ones, dropping some. Of over 150,000 clones listed, around 72% are singletons. The sequencing used PBMCs, collected after 24 months of ibrutinib treatment. These receptors came from a human donor with chronic lymphocytic leukemia. Both conserved end residues are part of each CDR3. D genes are given only for firm matches. The size entry is marked missing in some rows and otherwise reads once, few, many or a size class.

v_gene	abundance	j_gene	d_gene	CDR3aa	CDR3nt
TRBV5-6	.	TRBJ2-1	TRBD2	CASSWGLAGANEQFF	TGTGCCAGCAGCTGGGGACTAGCGGGAGCGAATGAGCAGTTCTTC
TRBV18	.	TRBJ2-1	.	CASSPYGTVTYNEQFF	TGTGCCAGCTCACCATACGGGACTGTTACCTACAATGAGCAGTTCTTC
TRBV18	.	TRBJ2-3	TRBD2	CASSPRTSGSGTDTQYF	TGTGCCAGCTCACCTCGTACTAGCGGGAGTGGTACAGATACGCAGTATTTT
TRBV7-8	.	TRBJ2-1	.	CASSLGTSFGRSFF	TGTGCCAGCAGCTTAGGGACTTCTTTCGGTCGGAGCTTCTTC
TRBV29-1	.	TRBJ2-7	.	CSASQGRPYEQYF	TGCAGCGCCTCACAGGGTCGACCCTACGAGCAGTACTTC
TRBV6-5	.	TRBJ2-7	TRBD1	CASISRQGPYEQYF	TGTGCCAGCATTAGTAGACAGGGACCCTACGAGCAGTACTTC
TRBV6-6	.	TRBJ2-7	TRBD2	CASSQGTSSGYEQYF	TGTGCCAGCAGCCAAGGGACTAGCTCAGGCTACGAGCAGTACTTC
TRBV4-2	.	TRBJ2-1	.	CASSLLSGPQSEQFF	TGTGCCAGCAGTCTTCTTAGCGGCCCACAGAGTGAGCAGTTCTTC
TRBV27	.	TRBJ2-1	.	CASSTLQGGEQFF	TGTGCCAGCAGCACCCTACAAGGGGGTGAGCAGTTCTTC
TRBV27	.	TRBJ2-7	.	CASSPSQGMVPYEQYF	TGTGCCAGCAGTCCATCACAGGGAATGGTACCCTACGAGCAGTACTTC
TRBV7-9	.	TRBJ2-7	.	CASSLAGAYEQYF	TGTGCCAGCAGCTTAGCGGGGGCCTACGAGCAGTACTTC
TRBV27	.	TRBJ1-4	.	CASSLLGRGRANEKLFF	TGTGCCAGCAGTTTATTAGGCAGGGGACGGGCTAATGAAAAACTGTTTTTT
TRBV2	.	TRBJ2-1	.	CASTDMVAETINEQFF	TGTGCCAGCACTGATATGGTAGCGGAGACCATCAATGAGCAGTTCTTC
TRBV4-3	.	TRBJ1-1	.	CASSYKGGRDTEAFF	TGCGCCAGCAGCTACAAAGGTGGGAGGGACACTGAAGCTTTCTTT
TRBV19	.	TRBJ2-7	TRBD2	CASSTLAGTGEQYF	TGTGCCAGTAGTACCTTAGCGGGAACGGGTGAGCAGTACTTC
TRBV4-2	once	TRBJ2-4	TRBD1	CASSQGDRGHGADIQYF	TGTGCCAGCAGCCAGGGGGACAGGGGGCACGGGGCGGACATTCAGTACTTC
TRBV5-4	.	TRBJ1-5	.	CASSLGVGGHQPQHF	TGTGCCAGCAGCTTGGGGGTAGGGGGACATCAGCCCCAGCATTTT
TRBV29-1	once	TRBJ2-7	.	CSATPLGSPEQYF	TGCAGCGCCACCCCTCTGGGCAGCCCGGAGCAGTACTTC
TRBV6-5	.	TRBJ2-7	.	CASSWAEMYEQYF	TGTGCCAGCAGTTGGGCCGAAATGTACGAGCAGTACTTC
TRBV9	.	TRBJ2-3	.	CASSVGAPTDTQYF	TGTGCCAGCAGCGTTGGGGCCCCCACAGATACGCAGTATTTT
TRBV7-3	.	TRBJ2-7	TRBD2	CASSPGTSGYEQYF	TGTGCCAGCAGCCCCGGGACTAGCGGCTACGAGCAGTACTTC
TRBV7-9	few	TRBJ2-1	TRBD2	CASSRGTSGDNEQFF	TGTGCCAGCAGCCGAGGGACTAGCGGCGACAATGAGCAGTTCTTC